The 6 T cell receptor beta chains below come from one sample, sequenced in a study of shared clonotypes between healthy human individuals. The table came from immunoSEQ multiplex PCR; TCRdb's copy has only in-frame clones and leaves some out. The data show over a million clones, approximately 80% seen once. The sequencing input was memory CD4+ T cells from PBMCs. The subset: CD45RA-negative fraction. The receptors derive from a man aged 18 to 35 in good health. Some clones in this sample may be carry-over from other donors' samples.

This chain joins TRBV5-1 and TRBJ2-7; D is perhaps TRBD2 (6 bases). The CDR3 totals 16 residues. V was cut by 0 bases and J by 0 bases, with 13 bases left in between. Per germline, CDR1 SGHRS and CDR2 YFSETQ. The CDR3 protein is CASSLDQRADSYEQYF. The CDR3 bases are TGCGCCAGCAGCTTGGACCAGCGGGCAGACTCCTACGAGCAGTACTTC.

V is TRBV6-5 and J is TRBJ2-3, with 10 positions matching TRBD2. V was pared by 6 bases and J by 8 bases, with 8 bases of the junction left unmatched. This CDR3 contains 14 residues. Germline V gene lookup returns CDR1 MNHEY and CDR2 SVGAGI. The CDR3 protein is CASSPMSGGATQYF. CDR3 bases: TGTGCCAGCAGCCCCATGAGCGGGGGGGCTACGCAGTATTTT.

The CDR3 sequence: CASSLRRTGALGANVLTF. The DNA for the CDR3 is TGCGCCAGCAGCTTGAGAAGGACAGGGGCTTTGGGGGCCAACGTCCTGACTTTC. The chain links TRBV5-1 to TRBJ2-6, with 9 bases identical to TRBD1. This CDR3 region has 18 residues. The ends lost 1 base at V and 4 bases at J; junction bases unmatched: 9. Germline V gene lookup returns CDR1 SGHRS and CDR2 YFSETQ.

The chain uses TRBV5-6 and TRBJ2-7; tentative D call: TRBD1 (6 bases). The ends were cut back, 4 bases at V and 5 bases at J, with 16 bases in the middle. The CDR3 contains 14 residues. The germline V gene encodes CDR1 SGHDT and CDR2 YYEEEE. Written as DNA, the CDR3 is TGTGCCAGCAGCGACCCACAGGGTGCCCACGAGCAGTACTTC. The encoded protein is CASSDPQGAHEQYF.

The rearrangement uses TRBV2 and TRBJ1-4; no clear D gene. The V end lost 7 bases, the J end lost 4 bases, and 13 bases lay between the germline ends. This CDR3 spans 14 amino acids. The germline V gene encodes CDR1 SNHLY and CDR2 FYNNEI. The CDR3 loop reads CASTPPGINEKLFF. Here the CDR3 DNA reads TGTGCCAGCACCCCCCCGGGTATTAATGAAAAACTGTTTTTT.

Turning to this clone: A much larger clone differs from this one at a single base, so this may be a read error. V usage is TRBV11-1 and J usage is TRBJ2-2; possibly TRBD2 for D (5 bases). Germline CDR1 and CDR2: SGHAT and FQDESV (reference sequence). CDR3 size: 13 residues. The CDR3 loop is CASSLLNTGELLF. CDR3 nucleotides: TGTGCCAGCAGCTTACTGAACACCGGGGAGCTGCTTTTT.